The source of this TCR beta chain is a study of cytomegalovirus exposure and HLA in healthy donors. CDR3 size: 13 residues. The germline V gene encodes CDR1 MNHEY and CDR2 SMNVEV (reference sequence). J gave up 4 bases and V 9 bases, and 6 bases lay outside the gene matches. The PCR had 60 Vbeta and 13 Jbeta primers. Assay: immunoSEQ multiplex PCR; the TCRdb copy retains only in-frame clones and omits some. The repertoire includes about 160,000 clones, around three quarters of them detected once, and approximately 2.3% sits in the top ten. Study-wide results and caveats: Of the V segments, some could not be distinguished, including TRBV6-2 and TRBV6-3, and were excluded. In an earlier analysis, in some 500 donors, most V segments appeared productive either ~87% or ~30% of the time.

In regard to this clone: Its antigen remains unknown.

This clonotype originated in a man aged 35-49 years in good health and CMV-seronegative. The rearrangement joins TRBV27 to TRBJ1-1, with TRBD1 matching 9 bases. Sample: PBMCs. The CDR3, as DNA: TGTGCCAGTAGAGGACAGGGGCGCACTGAAGCTTTCTTT. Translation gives CASRGQGRTEAFF.